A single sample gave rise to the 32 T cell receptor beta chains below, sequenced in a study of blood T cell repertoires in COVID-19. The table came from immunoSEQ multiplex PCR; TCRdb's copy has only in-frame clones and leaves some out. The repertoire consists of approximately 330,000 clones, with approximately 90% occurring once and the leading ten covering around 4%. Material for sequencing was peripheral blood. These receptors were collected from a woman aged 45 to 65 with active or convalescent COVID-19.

CDR3 nucleotides: TGTGCCTGGAGTGTAGTTACAGGGAATCAGCCCCAGCATTTT. It is translated as CAWSVVTGNQPQHF. The V and J genes are TRBV30 and TRBJ1-5; D may be TRBD1 (6 bases). Deletions cut 0 bases from V and 4 bases from J, with 10 bases between. This CDR3 has 14 amino acids. CDR1 and CDR2 (germline): GTSNPN, SVGIG (reference sequence).

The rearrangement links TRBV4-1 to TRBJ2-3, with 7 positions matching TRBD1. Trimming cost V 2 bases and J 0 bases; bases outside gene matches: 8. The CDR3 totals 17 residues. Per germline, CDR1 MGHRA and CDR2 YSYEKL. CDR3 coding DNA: TGCGCCAGCAGCCAACTCTGGGACAGCGCTAGCACAGATACGCAGTATTTT. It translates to CASSQLWDSASTDTQYF.

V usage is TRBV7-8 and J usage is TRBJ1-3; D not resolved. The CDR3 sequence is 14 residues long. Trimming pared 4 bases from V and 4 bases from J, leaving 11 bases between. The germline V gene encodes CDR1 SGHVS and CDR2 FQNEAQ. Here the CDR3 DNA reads TGTGCCAGCAGCTATGCGAGGTCCGGAAACACCATATATTTT. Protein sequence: CASSYARSGNTIYF.

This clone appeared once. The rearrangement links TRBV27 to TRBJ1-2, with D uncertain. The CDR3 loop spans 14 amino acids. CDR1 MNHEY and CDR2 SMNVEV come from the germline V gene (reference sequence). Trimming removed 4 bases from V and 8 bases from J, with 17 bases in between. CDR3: CASSSVFSAYGYTF. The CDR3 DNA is TGTGCCAGCAGTTCGGTATTTTCCGCCTACGGCTACACCTTC.

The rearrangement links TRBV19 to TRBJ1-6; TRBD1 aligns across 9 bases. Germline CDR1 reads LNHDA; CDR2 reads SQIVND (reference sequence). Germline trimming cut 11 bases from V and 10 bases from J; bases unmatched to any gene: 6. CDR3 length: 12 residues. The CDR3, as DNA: TGTGCCGGCCGGACAGGGGACTCACCCCTCCACTTT. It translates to CAGRTGDSPLHF.

The chain's CDR3 is CLYKDKILSNQPQHF. The CDR3 DNA follows: TGTTTATACAAGGACAAAATCCTTAGCAATCAGCCCCAGCATTTT. The V and J genes are TRBV27 and TRBJ1-5; the D gene is possibly TRBD1 (5 bases). CDR1 and CDR2 (germline): MNHEY, SMNVEV (reference sequence). The length of the CDR3 is 15 residues.

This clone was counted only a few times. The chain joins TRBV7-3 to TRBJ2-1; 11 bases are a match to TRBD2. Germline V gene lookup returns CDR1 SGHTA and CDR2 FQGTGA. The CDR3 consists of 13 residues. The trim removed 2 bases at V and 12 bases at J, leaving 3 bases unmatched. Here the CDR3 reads CASSLSTSGMQFF. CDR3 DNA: TGTGCCAGCAGCTTATCGACTAGCGGGATGCAGTTCTTC. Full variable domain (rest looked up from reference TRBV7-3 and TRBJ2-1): GAGVSQTPSNKVTEKGKYVELRCDPISGHTALYWYRQSLGQGPEFLIYFQGTGAADDSGLPNDRFFAVRPEGSVSTLKIQRTERGDSAVYLCASSLSTSGMQFFGPGTRLTVL.

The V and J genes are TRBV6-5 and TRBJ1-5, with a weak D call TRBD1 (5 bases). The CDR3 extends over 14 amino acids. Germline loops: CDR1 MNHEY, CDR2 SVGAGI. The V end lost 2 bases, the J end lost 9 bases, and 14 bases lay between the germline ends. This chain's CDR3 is CASSYGRLGGPQHF. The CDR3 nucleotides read TGTGCCAGCAGTTACGGCAGGCTGGGGGGGCCCCAGCATTTT.

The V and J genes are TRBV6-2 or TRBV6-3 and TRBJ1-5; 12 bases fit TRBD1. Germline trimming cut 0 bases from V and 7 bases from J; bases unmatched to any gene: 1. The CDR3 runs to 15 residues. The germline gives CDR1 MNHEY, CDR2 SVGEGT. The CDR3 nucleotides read TGTGCCAGCAGTTACTCGGGGACAGGGGGCCAGCCCCAGCATTTT. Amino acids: CASSYSGTGGQPQHF.

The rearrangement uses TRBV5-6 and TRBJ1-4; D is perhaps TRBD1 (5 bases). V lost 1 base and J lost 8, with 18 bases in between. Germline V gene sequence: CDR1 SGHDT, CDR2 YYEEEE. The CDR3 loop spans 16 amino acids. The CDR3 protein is CASSLSQVDISEKLFF. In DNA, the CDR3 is TGTGCCAGCAGCTTGTCACAGGTCGATATAAGCGAAAAACTGTTTTTT.

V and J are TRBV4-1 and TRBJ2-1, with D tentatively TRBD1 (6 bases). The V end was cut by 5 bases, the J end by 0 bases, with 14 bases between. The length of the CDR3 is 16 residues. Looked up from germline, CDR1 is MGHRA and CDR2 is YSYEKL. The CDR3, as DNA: TGCGCCAGCAGCAAAGGGGGAGCAAACTCCTACAATGAGCAGTTCTTC. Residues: CASSKGGANSYNEQFF.

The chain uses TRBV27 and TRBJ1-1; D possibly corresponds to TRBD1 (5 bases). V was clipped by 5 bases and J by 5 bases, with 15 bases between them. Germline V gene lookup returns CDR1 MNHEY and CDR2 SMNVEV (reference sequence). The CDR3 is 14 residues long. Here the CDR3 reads CASSKGQGRTEAFF. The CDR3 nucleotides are TGTGCCAGCAGTAAAGGCCAGGGTAGAACTGAAGCTTTCTTT.

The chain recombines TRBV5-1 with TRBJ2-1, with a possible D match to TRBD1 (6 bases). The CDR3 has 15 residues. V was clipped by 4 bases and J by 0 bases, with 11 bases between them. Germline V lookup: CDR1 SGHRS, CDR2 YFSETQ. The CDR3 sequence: CASSPGQSSYNEQFF. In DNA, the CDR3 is TGCGCCAGCAGCCCCGGACAGAGCTCCTACAATGAGCAGTTCTTC.

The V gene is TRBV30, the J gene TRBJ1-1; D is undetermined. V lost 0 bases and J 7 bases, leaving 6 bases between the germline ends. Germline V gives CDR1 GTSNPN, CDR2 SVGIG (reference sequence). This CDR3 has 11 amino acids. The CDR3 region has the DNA TGTGCCTGGAGTGTACAATTTGAAGCTTTCTTT. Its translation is CAWSVQFEAFF.

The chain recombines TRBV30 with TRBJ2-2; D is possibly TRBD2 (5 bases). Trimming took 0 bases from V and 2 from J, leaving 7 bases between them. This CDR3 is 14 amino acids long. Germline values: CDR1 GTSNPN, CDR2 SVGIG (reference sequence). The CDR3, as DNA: TGTGCCTGGAGTGTGGACTCAAACACCGGGGAGCTGTTTTTT. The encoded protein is CAWSVDSNTGELFF.

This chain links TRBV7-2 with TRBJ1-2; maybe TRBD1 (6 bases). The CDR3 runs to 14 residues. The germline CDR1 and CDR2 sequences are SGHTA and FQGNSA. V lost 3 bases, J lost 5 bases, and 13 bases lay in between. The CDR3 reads CASSFSQGPYGYTF. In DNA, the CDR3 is TGTGCCAGCAGCTTCTCGCAGGGGCCTTATGGCTACACCTTC.

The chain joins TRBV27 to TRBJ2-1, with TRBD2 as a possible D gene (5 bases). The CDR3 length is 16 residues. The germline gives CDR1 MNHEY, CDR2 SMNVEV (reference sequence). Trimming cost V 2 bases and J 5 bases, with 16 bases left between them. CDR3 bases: TGTGCCAGCAGTTTACGGAGGTATGATCCTAACAATGAGCAGTTCTTC. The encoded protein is CASSLRRYDPNNEQFF.

The DNA of the CDR3 is TGTGCCAGCAGCTTGGCCGGGAAAAACACTGAAGCTTTCTTT. Encoded protein: CASSLAGKNTEAFF. The gene calls are TRBV5-5 and TRBJ1-1; the D is unclear. The CDR3 contains 14 residues. CDR1 is SGHKS, CDR2 YYEKEE, per germline (reference sequence). V lost 0 bases, J lost 2 bases, and 8 bases lay in between.

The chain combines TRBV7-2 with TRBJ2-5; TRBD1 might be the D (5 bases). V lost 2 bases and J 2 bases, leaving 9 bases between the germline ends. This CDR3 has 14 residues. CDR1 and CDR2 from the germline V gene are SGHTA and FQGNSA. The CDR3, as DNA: TGTGCCAGCAGCTTAACACAGGCACAAGAGACCCAGTACTTC. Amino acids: CASSLTQAQETQYF. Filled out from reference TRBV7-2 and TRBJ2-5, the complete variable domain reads GAGVSQSPSNKVTEKGKDVELRCDPISGHTALYWYRQSLGQGLEFLIYFQGNSAPDKSGLPSDRFSAERTGGSVSTLTIQRTQQEDSAVYLCASSLTQAQETQYFGPGTRLLVL.

In DNA, the CDR3 is TGTGCCACCAGCAGAGACCGGACAGGGTATGGCTACACCTTC. It is translated as CATSRDRTGYGYTF. This chain uses TRBV15 with TRBJ1-2; 8 bases map to TRBD1. This CDR3 is built from 14 residues. The germline gives CDR1 LNHNV, CDR2 YYDKDF (reference sequence). V dropped 0 bases and J dropped 5; count of bases not matched to a gene: 2. The full variable domain, in which reference TRBV15 and TRBJ1-2 provide the parts outside the CDR3, is DAMVIQNPRYQVTQFGKPVTLSCSQTLNHNVMYWYQQKSSQAPKLLFHYYDKDFNNEADTPDNFQSRRPNTSFCFLDIRSPGLGDTAMYLCATSRDRTGYGYTFGSGTRLTVV.

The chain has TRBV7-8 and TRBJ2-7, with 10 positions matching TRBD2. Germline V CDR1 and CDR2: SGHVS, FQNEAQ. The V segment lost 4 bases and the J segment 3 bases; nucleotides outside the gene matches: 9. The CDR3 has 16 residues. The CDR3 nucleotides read TGTGCCAGCAGCTCCACCCAAGCGGGAGGGGTCTACGAGCAGTACTTC. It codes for CASSSTQAGGVYEQYF.

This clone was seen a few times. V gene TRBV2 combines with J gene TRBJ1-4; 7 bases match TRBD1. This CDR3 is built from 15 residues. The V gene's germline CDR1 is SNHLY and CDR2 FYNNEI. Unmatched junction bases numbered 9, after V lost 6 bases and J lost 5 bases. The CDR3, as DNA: TGTGCCAGCAGAGAGGAGGCAGGGGGAAATGAAAAACTGTTTTTT. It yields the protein CASREEAGGNEKLFF.

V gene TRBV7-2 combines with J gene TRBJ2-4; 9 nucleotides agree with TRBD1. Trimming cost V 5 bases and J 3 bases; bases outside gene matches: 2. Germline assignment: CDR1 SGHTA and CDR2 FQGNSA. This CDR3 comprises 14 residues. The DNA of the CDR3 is TGTGCCAGCAGCACGACAGGGGGCAAAAACATTCAGTACTTC. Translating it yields CASSTTGGKNIQYF.

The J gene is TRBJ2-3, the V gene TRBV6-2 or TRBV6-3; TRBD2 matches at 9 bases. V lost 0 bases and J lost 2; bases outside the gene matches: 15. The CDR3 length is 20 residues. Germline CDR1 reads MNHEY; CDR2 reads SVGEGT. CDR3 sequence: CASSYSITPGTSYDTDTQYF. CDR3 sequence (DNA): TGTGCCAGCAGTTACTCGATAACCCCCGGGACTAGCTACGACACAGATACGCAGTATTTT.

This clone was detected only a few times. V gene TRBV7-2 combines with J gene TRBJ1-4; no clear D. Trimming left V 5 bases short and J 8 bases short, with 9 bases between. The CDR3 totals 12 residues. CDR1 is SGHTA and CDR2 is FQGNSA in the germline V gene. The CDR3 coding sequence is TGTGCCAGCAGCCACCCGAGCGAAAAACTGTTTTTT. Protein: CASSHPSEKLFF.

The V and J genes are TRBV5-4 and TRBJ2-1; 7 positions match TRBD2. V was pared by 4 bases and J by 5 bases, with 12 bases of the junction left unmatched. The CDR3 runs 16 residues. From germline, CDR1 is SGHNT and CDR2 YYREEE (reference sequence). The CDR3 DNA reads TGTGCCAGCAGCCCGGGCCGCGGGACTAACGACAATGAGCAGTTCTTC. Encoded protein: CASSPGRGTNDNEQFF.

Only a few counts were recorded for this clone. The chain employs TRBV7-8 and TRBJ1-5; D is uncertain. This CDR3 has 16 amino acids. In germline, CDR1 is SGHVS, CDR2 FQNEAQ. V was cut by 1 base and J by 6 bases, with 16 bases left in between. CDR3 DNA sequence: TGTGCCAGCAGCTTAGGTCCCGGGGAAGGTACTCAGCCCCAGCATTTT. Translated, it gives CASSLGPGEGTQPQHF. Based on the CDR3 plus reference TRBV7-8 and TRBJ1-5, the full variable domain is GAGVSQSPRYKVAKRGQDVALRCDPISGHVSLFWYQQALGQGPEFLTYFQNEAQLDKSGLPSDRFFAERPEGSVSTLKIQRTQQEDSAVYLCASSLGPGEGTQPQHFGDGTRLSIL.

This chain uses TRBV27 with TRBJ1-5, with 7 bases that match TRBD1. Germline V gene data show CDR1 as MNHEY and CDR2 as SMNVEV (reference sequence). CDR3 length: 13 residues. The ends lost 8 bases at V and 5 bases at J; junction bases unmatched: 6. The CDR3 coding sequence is TGTGCCAGCGCGTGGGACAGTTATCAGCCCCAGCATTTT. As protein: CASAWDSYQPQHF.

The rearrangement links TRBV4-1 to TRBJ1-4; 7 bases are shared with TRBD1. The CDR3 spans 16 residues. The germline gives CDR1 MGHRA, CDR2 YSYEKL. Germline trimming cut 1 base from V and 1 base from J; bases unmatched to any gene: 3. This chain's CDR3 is CASSQVRTGTNEKLFF. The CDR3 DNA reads TGCGCCAGCAGCCAAGTACGGACAGGAACTAATGAAAAACTGTTTTTT.

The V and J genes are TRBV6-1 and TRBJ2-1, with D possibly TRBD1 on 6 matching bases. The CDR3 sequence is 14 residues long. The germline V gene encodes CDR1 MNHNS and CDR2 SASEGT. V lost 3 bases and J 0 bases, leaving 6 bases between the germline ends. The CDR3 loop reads CASSEDSSYNEQFF. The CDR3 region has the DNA TGTGCCAGCAGTGAGGACAGCTCCTACAATGAGCAGTTCTTC.

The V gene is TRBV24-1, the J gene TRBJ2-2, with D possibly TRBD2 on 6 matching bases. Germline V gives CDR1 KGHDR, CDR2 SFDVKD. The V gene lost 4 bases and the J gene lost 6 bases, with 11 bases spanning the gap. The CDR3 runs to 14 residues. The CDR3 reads CATSDAGRPGELFF. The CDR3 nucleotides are TGTGCCACCAGTGACGCGGGGAGGCCCGGGGAGCTGTTTTTT.

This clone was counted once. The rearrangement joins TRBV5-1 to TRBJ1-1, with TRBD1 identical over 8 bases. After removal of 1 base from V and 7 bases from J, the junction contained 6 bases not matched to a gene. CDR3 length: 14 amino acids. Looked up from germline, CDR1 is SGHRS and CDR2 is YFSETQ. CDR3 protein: CASSLTSGTGEAFF. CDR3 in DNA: TGCGCCAGCAGCTTGACTTCCGGGACAGGTGAAGCTTTCTTT.